These 25 T cell receptor beta chains were sequenced from one sample in a study of blood T cells in healthy people across ages (dated by TCRdb to about 2015). The library was prepared using 5' RACE. The instrument given in TCRdb is Illumina HiSeq 2500. A second PCR of about 6 to 11 cycles was performed with a sample-barcoded 5' primer and a J-beta primer mix. TCRdb applied fastp at Q25 and MiXCR to the public reads, then kept only in-frame beta chains. Rows are combined by CDR3 protein, so each entry shows the most common genes and DNA. In this sample the table shows about 1.6 million distinct CDR3 sequences, about 31% of which occur a single time. The ten largest account for about 11% of the sample. Sequencing was carried out using blood. Receptor source: a woman in her 30s in good health.

The V and J genes are TRBV7-9 and TRBJ2-1; a weak D match, TRBD2 (5 bases). This CDR3 has 16 amino acids. V lost 6 bases to trimming and J lost 4 bases, with 19 bases between them. Germline CDR1 reads SEHNR; CDR2 reads FQNEAQ (reference sequence). This CDR3 reads CASSSPVQAVYNEQFF. The CDR3 bases are TGTGCCAGCAGTTCCCCCGTGCAAGCGGTTTACAATGAGCAGTTCTTC.

The chain combines TRBV7-8 with TRBJ1-6, with 7 bases identical to TRBD1. Trimming removed 1 base from V and 6 bases from J; junction bases left unmatched: 3. The germline V gene has CDR1 SGHVS and CDR2 FQNEAQ. CDR3 length: 15 residues. The DNA for the CDR3 is TGTGCCAGCAGCTTAGTGGGACAGACTAATTCACCCCTCCACTTT. Its translation: CASSLVGQTNSPLHF.

This clonotype was recorded a few times. The genes are TRBV28 and TRBJ2-7; D possibly uses TRBD1 or TRBD2 (6 bases each). Germline CDR1 is MDHEN and CDR2 is SYDVKM. V was cut by 6 bases and J by 2 bases, with 14 bases left in between. CDR3 length: 14 residues. The CDR3: CASSRGGGTYEQYF. CDR3 bases: TGTGCCAGCAGCCGAGGGGGAGGTACCTACGAGCAGTACTTC.

The table lists this clonotype with a few counts. This chain joins TRBV11-2 and TRBJ2-3; D is unclear. This CDR3 contains 14 residues. V was clipped by 3 bases and J by 2 bases, with 9 bases between them. The V gene's germline CDR1 is SGHAT and CDR2 FQNNGV. The chain's CDR3 is CASSLMGITDTQYF. CDR3 DNA sequence: TGTGCCAGCAGCTTGATGGGGATCACAGATACGCAGTATTTT.

This chain uses TRBV7-8 with TRBJ2-1; D ambiguous. There are 15 residues in the CDR3. Germline assignment: CDR1 SGHVS and CDR2 FQNEAQ. Trimming removed 5 bases from V and 6 bases from J, with 17 bases in between. The CDR3 loop is CASSPYFSGVNEQFF. The CDR3, as DNA: TGTGCCAGCAGCCCCTACTTTTCGGGCGTCAATGAGCAGTTCTTC.

This clonotype was seen only once. The chain is built from TRBV9 and TRBJ1-2; the D gene is possibly TRBD1 (5 bases). The CDR3 contains 11 residues. The germline V gene has CDR1 SGDLS and CDR2 YYNGEE. Between the trimmed V and J ends, which lost 4 bases and 10 bases, there was a span of 11 bases. CDR3 amino acids: CASSPGTFYTF. CDR3 coding DNA: TGTGCCAGCAGCCCCGGGACCTTCTACACCTTC. Combining the CDR3 with reference TRBV9 and TRBJ1-2 gives the whole variable domain DSGVTQTPKHLITATGQRVTLRCSPRSGDLSVYWYQQSLDQGLQFLIQYYNGEERAKGNILERFSAQQFPDLHSELNLSSLELGDSALYFCASSPGTFYTFGSGTRLTVV.

V and J are TRBV5-6 and TRBJ1-1, with D perhaps matching TRBD1 (6 bases). Per the germline V gene, CDR1 is SGHDT and CDR2 is YYEEEE. This CDR3 contains 14 residues. The V gene lost 3 bases and the J gene lost 4 bases, with 13 bases spanning the gap. The CDR3 nucleotides are TGTGCCAGCAGCTCCGGACAGTTCTCCACTGAAGCTTTCTTT. Amino acid sequence: CASSSGQFSTEAFF.

V usage is TRBV25-1 and J usage is TRBJ2-7, with 9 bases that match TRBD1. Looked up from germline, CDR1 is MGHDK and CDR2 is SYGVNS. CDR3 length: 15 residues. V was pared by 2 bases and J by 3 bases, with 5 bases of the junction left unmatched. This CDR3 is CASSERGTGYYEQYF. DNA for the CDR3: TGTGCCAGCAGTGAAAGGGGGACAGGGTACTACGAGCAGTACTTC.

A few counts support this clonotype. The rearrangement links TRBV18 to TRBJ2-1, with 12 nucleotides matching TRBD2. J gave up 5 bases and V 1 base, and 9 bases lay outside the gene matches. CDR1 is KGHSH and CDR2 is LQKENI in the germline V gene. The CDR3 is 18 amino acids. The CDR3 nucleotides read TGTGCCAGCTCACCACGCGCCCTAGCGGGAGGGGCCCACAATGAGCAGTTCTTC. Residues: CASSPRALAGGAHNEQFF. Full variable domain (outside the CDR3, taken from reference TRBV18 and TRBJ2-1): NAGVMQNPRHLVRRRGQEARLRCSPMKGHSHVYWYRQLPEEGLKFMVYLQKENIIDESGMPKERFSAEFPKEGPSILRIQQVVRGDSAAYFCASSPRALAGGAHNEQFFGPGTRLTVL.

CDR3 sequence (DNA): TGTGCCAGCAGTCCCCGGACAGGTCCTTCGGACACTGAAGCTTTCTTT. It codes for CASSPRTGPSDTEAFF. The chain has TRBV12-3 or TRBV12-4 and TRBJ1-1, with TRBD1 matching over 7 bases. Unmatched junction bases numbered 12, after V lost 5 bases and J lost 3 bases. CDR3 length: 16 residues.

This clonotype was counted a few times. V is TRBV2 and J is TRBJ1-2; no clear D. This CDR3 has 14 residues. V was cut by 0 bases and J by 7 bases, with 12 bases left in between. Germline loops: CDR1 SNHLY, CDR2 FYNNEI. The CDR3 region has the DNA TGTGCCAGCAGTGAAGCGAGAGGGAAGGGTGGCTACACCTTC. Protein sequence: CASSEARGKGGYTF.

This clonotype showed up just a few times. V is TRBV27 and J is TRBJ2-7; TRBD1 or TRBD2 may be the D gene (5 bases each). V shed 0 bases and J shed 2 bases, with 14 bases lying between them. The germline V gene encodes CDR1 MNHEY and CDR2 SMNVEV (reference sequence). CDR3 length equals 16 residues. CDR3 DNA: TGTGCCAGCAGTTTATCGAGAGGGACCTCCACCTACGAGCAGTACTTC. Translated, it gives CASSLSRGTSTYEQYF.

The CDR3 DNA reads as TGTGCCAGGAGGGGCGCGGCCCGCGAGACCCAGTACTTC. Residues: CARRGAARETQYF. The gene calls are TRBV7-2 and TRBJ2-5; perhaps D is TRBD1 or TRBD2 (5 bases each). This CDR3 is built from 13 residues. The germline CDR1 and CDR2 sequences are SGHTA and FQGNSA. The V end lost 9 bases, the J end lost 5 bases, and 16 bases lay between the germline ends. Full variable domain (remainder filled in from reference TRBV7-2 and TRBJ2-5): GAGVSQSPSNKVTEKGKDVELRCDPISGHTALYWYRQSLGQGLEFLIYFQGNSAPDKSGLPSDRFSAERTGGSVSTLTIQRTQQEDSAVYLCARRGAARETQYFGPGTRLLVL.

DNA of the CDR3: TGTGCCAGCAGCTTAGCGTGGAGGAACTCTGGAAACACCATATATTTT. This translates into CASSLAWRNSGNTIYF. The chain links TRBV7-9 to TRBJ1-3; D is undetermined. Between the trimmed V and J ends, which lost 0 bases and 0 bases, there was a span of 9 bases. CDR1 SEHNR and CDR2 FQNEAQ come from the germline V gene (reference sequence). This CDR3 spans 16 amino acids.

There are a few counts of this clonotype. The chain uses TRBV19 and TRBJ2-3; 11 bases align to TRBD1. Germline CDR1 reads LNHDA; CDR2 reads SQIVND (reference sequence). V lost 4 bases, J lost 4 bases, and 7 bases stayed unmatched. The CDR3 has 16 amino acids. The CDR3 sequence is CASSTAGQGAADTQYF. The CDR3 region has the DNA TGTGCCAGTAGTACCGCCGGACAGGGGGCGGCAGATACGCAGTATTTT.

This rearrangement joins TRBV5-1 to TRBJ2-1; D tentatively reads TRBD1 or TRBD2 (5 bases each). The length of the CDR3 is 15 residues. V lost 3 bases and J lost 5, with 15 bases in between. Germline CDR1 SGHRS, CDR2 YFSETQ. The DNA of the CDR3 is TGCGCCAGCAGCTCGTTCCGGGACCGCAACAATGAGCAGTTCTTC. Its translation: CASSSFRDRNNEQFF.

The chain combines TRBV5-6 with TRBJ2-7, with D perhaps matching TRBD1 or TRBD2 (5 bases each). The CDR3 has 15 amino acids. The germline CDR1 and CDR2 sequences are SGHDT and YYEEEE. V was shortened by 2 bases and J by 8 bases, with 20 bases between the two germline ends. The CDR3 DNA follows: TGTGCCAGCAGCTTCCGGGACCTGGTTTTGGACAAGCAGTACTTC. Translated: CASSFRDLVLDKQYF.

This rearrangement joins TRBV19 to TRBJ1-2, with a possible D match to TRBD1 (6 bases). Germline V gene sequence: CDR1 LNHDA, CDR2 SQIVND (reference sequence). The V end was cut by 3 bases, the J end by 8 bases, with 22 bases between. The CDR3 totals 16 residues. The CDR3 DNA reads as TGTGCCAGTAGTATCCCCCACGTGTGGGGGGCGGTCGGCTACACCTTC. This sequence encodes CASSIPHVWGAVGYTF.

The chain couples TRBV6-2 or TRBV6-3 to TRBJ1-1; D is unclear. Germline CDR1 reads MNHEY; CDR2 reads SVGEGT. CDR3 length equals 14 residues. Between the trimmed V and J ends, which lost 4 bases and 2 bases, there was a span of 11 bases. CDR3 loop: CASSLRAENTEAFF. CDR3 coding DNA: TGTGCCAGCAGTTTAAGGGCAGAAAACACTGAAGCTTTCTTT.

The table lists this clonotype with a count of one. This chain uses TRBV10-3 with TRBJ1-2; 8 positions agree with TRBD1. CDR3 length equals 15 residues. From germline, CDR1 is ENHRY and CDR2 SYGVKD. Unmatched junction bases numbered 12, after V lost 8 bases and J lost 4 bases. CDR3 loop: CAIGGSQGAGYGYTF. The CDR3 DNA follows: TGTGCCATCGGTGGATCCCAGGGGGCGGGCTATGGCTACACCTTC.

The table lists this clonotype with many counts. J is TRBJ2-3 and V is TRBV7-2; possibly TRBD2 for D (6 bases). V lost 2 bases and J lost 11, with 11 bases in between. Germline assignment: CDR1 SGHTA and CDR2 FQGNSA. The CDR3 has 12 amino acids. The CDR3 is CASSLYPGLQYF. The CDR3 nucleotides read TGTGCCAGCAGCTTATACCCGGGACTGCAGTATTTT.

The count of this clonotype is one. The chain carries TRBV11-2 and TRBJ1-5, with D possibly TRBD1 on 6 matching bases. Looked up from germline, CDR1 is SGHAT and CDR2 is FQNNGV. Trimming removed 2 bases at V and 4 bases at J, with 12 bases between. The CDR3 has 15 amino acids. The CDR3 coding sequence is TGTGCCAGCAGCTTAAACAGGGCAGATAATCAGCCCCAGCATTTT. Its protein product is CASSLNRADNQPQHF.

The chain links TRBV6-6 to TRBJ2-4; D remains unclear. Germline CDR1 is MNHNY and CDR2 is SVGAGI (reference sequence). The V and J ends lost 1 base and 1 base respectively, with 8 bases between them. The CDR3 extends over 15 amino acids. The CDR3 bases are TGTGCCAGCAGTTACTTGGGGTCGGCCAAAAACATTCAGTACTTC. As protein: CASSYLGSAKNIQYF.

This clonotype was seen ten or more times. The gene calls are TRBV3-1 and TRBJ2-1, with D maybe TRBD1 (5 bases). The V gene's germline CDR1 is LGHDT and CDR2 YNNKEL (reference sequence). The CDR3 covers 14 residues. V was cut by 0 bases and J by 6 bases, with 9 bases left in between. CDR3 amino acids: CASSQEGRSNEQFF. In nucleotides, the CDR3 is TGTGCCAGCAGCCAAGAGGGGCGAAGCAATGAGCAGTTCTTC.

On this clonotype itself: Relative to the germline gene, one junction end is altered; a read error may explain this. The chain is built from TRBV11-2 and TRBJ1-6, with D possibly being TRBD1 (6 bases). The CDR3 is 17 amino acids. The germline CDR1 and CDR2 sequences are SGHAT and FQNNGV. CDR3 loop: CASSLGPGAIYNSPPHF. As DNA, the CDR3 is TGTGCCAGCAGCTTGGGACCGGGGGCCATTTATAATTCACCCCCCCACTTT.